This section outlines one T cell receptor beta chain sequence together with its context. The target antigen is unknown. Germline CDR1 SGHTS, CDR2 YDEGEE. This CDR3 region has 16 residues. Trimming removed 4 bases from V and 3 bases from J, with 20 bases in between. The data were obtained in a study of T cell responses to AZD1222 COVID-19 vaccine. Clones were sequenced by immunoSEQ multiplex PCR, and TCRdb holds only the in-frame ones, with some missing. This table holds approximately 110,000 clones, around 82% found once. Notes on the study in general: Spike-specific TCR breadth and depth went up after people got two AZD1222 doses. Vaccine-associated CD4 TCRs spanned spike, dominant at 160-218 and 743-854. White British donors predominated, females outnumbered males, and clonal diversity was possibly underestimated.

The V call is TRBV5-8, the J call TRBJ2-7; D tentatively fits TRBD1 or TRBD2 (5 bases each). The specimen was peripheral blood, collected on day 0 of AZD1222 vaccination. The origin of this receptor is an adult in good health. The CDR3 loop reads CASSRPRSGTLYEQYF. The CDR3 DNA sequence: TGTGCCAGCAGCCGCCCGCGGTCCGGGACCCTCTACGAGCAGTACTTC.